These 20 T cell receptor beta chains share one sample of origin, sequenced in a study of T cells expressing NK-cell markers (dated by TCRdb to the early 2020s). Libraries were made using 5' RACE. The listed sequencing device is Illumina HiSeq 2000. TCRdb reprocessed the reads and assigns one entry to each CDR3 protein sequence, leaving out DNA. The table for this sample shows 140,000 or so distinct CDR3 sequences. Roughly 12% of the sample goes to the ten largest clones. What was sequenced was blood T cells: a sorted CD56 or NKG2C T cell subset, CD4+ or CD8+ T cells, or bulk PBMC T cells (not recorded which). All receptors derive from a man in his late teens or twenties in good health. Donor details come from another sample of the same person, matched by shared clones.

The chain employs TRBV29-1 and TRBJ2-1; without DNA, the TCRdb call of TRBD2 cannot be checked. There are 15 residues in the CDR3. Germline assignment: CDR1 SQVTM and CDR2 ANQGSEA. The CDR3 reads CSVDRTSGPYNEQFF.

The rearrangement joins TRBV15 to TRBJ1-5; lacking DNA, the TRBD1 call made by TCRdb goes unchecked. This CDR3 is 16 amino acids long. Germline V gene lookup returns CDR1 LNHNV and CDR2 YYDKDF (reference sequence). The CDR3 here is CATSSGLSAARQPQHF. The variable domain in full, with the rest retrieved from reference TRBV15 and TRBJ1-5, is DAMVIQNPRYQVTQFGKPVTLSCSQTLNHNVMYWYQQKSSQAPKLLFHYYDKDFNNEADTPDNFQSRRPNTSFCFLDIRSPGLGDTAMYLCATSSGLSAARQPQHFGDGTRLSIL.

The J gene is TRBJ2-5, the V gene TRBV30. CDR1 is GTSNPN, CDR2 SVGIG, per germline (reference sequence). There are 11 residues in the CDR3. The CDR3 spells CAWSGGETQYF.

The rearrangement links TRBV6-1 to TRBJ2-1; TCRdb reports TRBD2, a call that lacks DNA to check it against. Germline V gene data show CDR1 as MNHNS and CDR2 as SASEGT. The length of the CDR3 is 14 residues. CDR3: CASSPGTSGDEQFF.

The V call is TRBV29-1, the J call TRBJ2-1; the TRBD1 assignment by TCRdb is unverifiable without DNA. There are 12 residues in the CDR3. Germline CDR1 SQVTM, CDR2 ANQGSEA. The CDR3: CSVEIQGFEQFF.

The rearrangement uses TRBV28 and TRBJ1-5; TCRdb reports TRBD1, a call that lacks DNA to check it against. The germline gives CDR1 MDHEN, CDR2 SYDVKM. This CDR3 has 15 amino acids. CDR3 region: CASSNDRGPNQPQHF.

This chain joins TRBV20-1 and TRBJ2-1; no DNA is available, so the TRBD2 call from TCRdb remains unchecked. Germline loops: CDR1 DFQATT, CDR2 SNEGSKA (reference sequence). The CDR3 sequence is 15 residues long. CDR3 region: CSADGLADSYNEQFF.

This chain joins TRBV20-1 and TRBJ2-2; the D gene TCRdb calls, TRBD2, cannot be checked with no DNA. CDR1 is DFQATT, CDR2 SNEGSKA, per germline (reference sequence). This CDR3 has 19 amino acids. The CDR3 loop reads CSARGLAGRTLANTGELFF.

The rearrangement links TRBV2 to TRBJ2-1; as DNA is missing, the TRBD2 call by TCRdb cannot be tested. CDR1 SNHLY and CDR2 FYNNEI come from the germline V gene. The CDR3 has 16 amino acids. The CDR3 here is CASSDSGLATYNEQFF.

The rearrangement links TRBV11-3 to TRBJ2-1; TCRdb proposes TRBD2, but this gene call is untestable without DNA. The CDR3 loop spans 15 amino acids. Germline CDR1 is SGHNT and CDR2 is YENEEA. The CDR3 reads CASSKRQGAYNEQFF.

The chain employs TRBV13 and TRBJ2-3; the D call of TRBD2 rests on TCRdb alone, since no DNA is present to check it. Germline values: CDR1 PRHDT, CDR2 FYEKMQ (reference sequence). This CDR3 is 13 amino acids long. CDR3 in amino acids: CASSPAGPDTQYF. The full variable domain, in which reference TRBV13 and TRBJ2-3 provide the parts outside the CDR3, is AAGVIQSPRHLIKEKRETATLKCYPIPRHDTVYWYQQGPGQDPQFLISFYEKMQSDKGSIPDRFSAQQFSDYHSELNMSSLELGDSALYFCASSPAGPDTQYFGPGTRLTVL.

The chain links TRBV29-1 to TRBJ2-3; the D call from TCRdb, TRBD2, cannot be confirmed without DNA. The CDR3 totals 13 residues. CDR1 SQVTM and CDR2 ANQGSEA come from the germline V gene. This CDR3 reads CSATSGSTDTQYF.

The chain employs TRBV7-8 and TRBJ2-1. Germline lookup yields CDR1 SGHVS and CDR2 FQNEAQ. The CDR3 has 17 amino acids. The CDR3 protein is CASSLGVGREIYNEQFF. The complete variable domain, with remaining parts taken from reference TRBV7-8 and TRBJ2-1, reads GAGVSQSPRYKVAKRGQDVALRCDPISGHVSLFWYQQALGQGPEFLTYFQNEAQLDKSGLPSDRFFAERPEGSVSTLKIQRTQQEDSAVYLCASSLGVGREIYNEQFFGPGTRLTVL.

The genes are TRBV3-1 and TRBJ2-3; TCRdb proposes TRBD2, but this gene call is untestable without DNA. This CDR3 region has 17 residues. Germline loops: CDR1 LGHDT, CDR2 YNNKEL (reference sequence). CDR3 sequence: CASSQPGLAKLDGAQYF.

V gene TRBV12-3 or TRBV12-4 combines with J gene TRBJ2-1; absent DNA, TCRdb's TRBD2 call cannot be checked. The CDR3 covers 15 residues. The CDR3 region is CASSFRGSVPDEQFF.

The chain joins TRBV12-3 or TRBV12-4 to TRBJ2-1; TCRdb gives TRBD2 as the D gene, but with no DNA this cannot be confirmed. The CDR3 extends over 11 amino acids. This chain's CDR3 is CASSSGTSEFF.

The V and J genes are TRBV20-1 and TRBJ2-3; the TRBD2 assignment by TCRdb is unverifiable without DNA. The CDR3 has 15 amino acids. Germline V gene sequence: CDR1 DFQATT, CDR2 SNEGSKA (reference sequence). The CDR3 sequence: CSAGGTSGYTDTQYF.

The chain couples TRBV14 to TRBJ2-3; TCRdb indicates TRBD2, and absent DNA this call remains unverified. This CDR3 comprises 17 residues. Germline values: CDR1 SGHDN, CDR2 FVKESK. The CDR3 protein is CASSQDPRAGGLDTQYF.

Here the CDR3 reads CATSDLRAGGLYNEQFF. The gene calls are TRBV24-1 and TRBJ2-1; with no DNA, the TCRdb D assignment of TRBD2 cannot be verified. The CDR3 is 17 amino acids. CDR1 KGHDR and CDR2 SFDVKD come from the germline V gene.

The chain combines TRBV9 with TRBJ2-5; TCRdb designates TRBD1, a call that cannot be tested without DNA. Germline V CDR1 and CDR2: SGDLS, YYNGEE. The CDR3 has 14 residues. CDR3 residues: CASSPSGTGETQYF.